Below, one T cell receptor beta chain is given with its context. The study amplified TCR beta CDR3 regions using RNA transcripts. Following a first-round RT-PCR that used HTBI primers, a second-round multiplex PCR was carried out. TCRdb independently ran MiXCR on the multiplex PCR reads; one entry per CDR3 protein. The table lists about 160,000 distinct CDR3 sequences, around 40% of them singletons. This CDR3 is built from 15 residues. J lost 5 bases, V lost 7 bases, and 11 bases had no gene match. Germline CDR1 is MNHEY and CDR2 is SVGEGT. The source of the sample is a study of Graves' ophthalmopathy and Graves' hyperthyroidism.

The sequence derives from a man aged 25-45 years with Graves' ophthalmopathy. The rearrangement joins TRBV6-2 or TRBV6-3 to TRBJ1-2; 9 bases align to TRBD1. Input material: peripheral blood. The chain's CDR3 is CASIASTGTGYGYTF. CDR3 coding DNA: TGTGCCAGCATTGCCTCTACCGGGACAGGGTATGGCTACACCTTC.